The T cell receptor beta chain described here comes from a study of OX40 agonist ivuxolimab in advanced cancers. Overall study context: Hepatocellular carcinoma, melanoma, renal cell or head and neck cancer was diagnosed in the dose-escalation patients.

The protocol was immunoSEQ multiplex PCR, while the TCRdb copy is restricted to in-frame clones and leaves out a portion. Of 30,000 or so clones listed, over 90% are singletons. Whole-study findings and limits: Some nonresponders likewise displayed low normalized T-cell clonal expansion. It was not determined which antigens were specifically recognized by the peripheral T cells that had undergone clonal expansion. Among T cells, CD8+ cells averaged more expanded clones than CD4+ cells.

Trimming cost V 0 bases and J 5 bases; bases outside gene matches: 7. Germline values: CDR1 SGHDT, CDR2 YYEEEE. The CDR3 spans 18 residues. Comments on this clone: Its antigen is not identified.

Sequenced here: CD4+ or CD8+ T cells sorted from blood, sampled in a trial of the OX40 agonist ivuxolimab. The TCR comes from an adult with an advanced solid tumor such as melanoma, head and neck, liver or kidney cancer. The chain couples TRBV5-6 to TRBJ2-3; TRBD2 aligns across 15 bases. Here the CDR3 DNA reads TGTGCCAGCAGCTTGGGTCCCCCGGGACTAGCGGGAGGAGATACGCAGTATTTT. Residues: CASSLGPPGLAGGDTQYF.